This TCR beta chain was obtained from a study of chronic HIV infection and antiretroviral therapy (dated by TCRdb to about 2015). The library came from 5' RACE. Sequencer: Illumina MiSeq. TCRdb took the public reads, trimmed them with fastp at Q25, ran MiXCR for clone calling and kept in-frame beta chains. Each entry merges the rows of one CDR3 protein and shows their most common DNA and genes. This sample lists approximately 40,000 distinct CDR3 sequences; about 7.4% were detected once. The ten biggest clones cover over 2.5% of the sample. This clonotype showed up many times. Its cognate antigen has yet to be identified. Per-base quality was not reported, and no clone a single base away is much larger than it. V is pruned by 7 bases and J by 4 bases, leaving 3 bases of the junction without a gene match. In the germline V gene, CDR1 corresponds to MDHEN and CDR2 to SYDVKM. The CDR3 sequence holds 12 residues, the cysteine and phenylalanine included. The read is trimmed to its CDR3 DNA, 36 bases read in frame from base 1.

The sequence derives from an adult who had HIV and had not received antiretroviral therapy, or was an uninfected healthy control (not recorded which). Here the chain combines TRBV28 and TRBJ2-5; the junction holds 7 bases that match TRBD1. What was sequenced was peripheral blood. The CDR3 reads as follows: CASKRGRETQYF. The DNA is as follows: TGTGCCAGCAAAAGGGGGCGAGAGACCCAGTACTTC.